This record concerns one T cell receptor beta chain sequence. Its antigen remains unidentified. This entry is derived from a study of blood T cells in healthy people across ages. The CDR3 consists of 14 residues. The V and J ends lost 0 bases and 4 bases respectively, with 10 bases between them. CDR1 and CDR2 from the germline V gene are SGHDT and YYEEEE. General observations from the study: Those diversity estimates obtained from one million T cells were thought to be underestimates. Roughly linearly, TCR beta diversity per million T cells fell as age increased.

A J-beta primer mix and a sample-barcoded 5' primer were used in a second PCR of about 7 to 12 cycles. Via MiXCR, TCRdb re-called the 5' RACE reads, giving one row per CDR3 protein. The data show 590,000 or so distinct CDR3 sequences, with less than 35% seen just once and around a sixth held by the top ten. This chain uses TRBV5-6 with TRBJ1-2; the D is unclear. Sequencing was performed on blood. The TCR comes from a woman of 80 years or more in good health. In DNA form, the CDR3 reads TGTGCCAGCAGCTTGGGGCGGATTTTCTATGGCTACACCTTC. It codes for CASSLGRIFYGYTF.